This T cell receptor (beta chain) stems from a study of blood T cell repertoires in COVID-19. Study-level information: Acute-phase and convalescent COVID-19 samples originated in the United States, Italy and Spain. T cells, B-cell-depleted T cells, or PBMCs supplied cDNA or gDNA.

The V gene lost 11 bases and the J gene lost 4 bases, with 17 bases spanning the gap. The CDR3 is made up of 13 amino acids. The germline V gene encodes CDR1 MNHNY and CDR2 SVGAGI (reference sequence). Seattle patients were enrolled while actively infected and followed longitudinally. In the authors' methods: Amplification with reference gene primers provided the estimates of nucleated cell counts. The table came from immunoSEQ multiplex PCR; TCRdb's copy has only in-frame clones and leaves some out. V and J calls and clone size are given by that table; D and trimming were obtained from the DNA. The sample holds about 48,000 clones, 85% to 90% seen once.

Sequenced input: peripheral blood. The V call is TRBV6-6, the J call TRBJ1-2; maybe TRBD1 (6 bases). This clonotype originated in a woman older than 75 with COVID-19, enrolled during active disease. This CDR3 is CAGTGTWSYGYTF. CDR3 nucleotide sequence: TGTGCCGGGACCGGGACATGGAGCTATGGCTACACCTTC.